These 2 T cell receptor beta chains were all obtained from the same sample, sequenced in a study of T cell responses to AZD1222 COVID-19 vaccine. TCRdb's table, derived via immunoSEQ multiplex PCR, lists solely in-frame clones and lacks some. The sample has about 120,000 clones, 90% seen once. This sample comprised peripheral blood, obtained 28 days after the second dose of the MenACWY control vaccine. All receptors come from an adult who received the MenACWY meningococcal vaccine as a control.

V and J are TRBV19 and TRBJ2-1, with 9 bases lining up with TRBD2. The germline V gene has CDR1 LNHDA and CDR2 SQIVND (reference sequence). CDR3 length equals 12 residues. J was trimmed by 11 bases and V by 3 bases; bases with no gene match: 2. The CDR3, as DNA: TGTGCCAGTAGTATGACTAGCGGCCAGCAGTTCTTC. Protein: CASSMTSGQQFF.

The chain couples TRBV24-1 to TRBJ2-5; tentative D call: TRBD1 (6 bases). Germline values: CDR1 KGHDR, CDR2 SFDVKD. V was clipped by 1 base and J by 4 bases, with 12 bases between them. The CDR3 totals 15 residues. Here the CDR3 reads CATSDFTTGVETQYF. DNA of the CDR3: TGTGCCACCAGTGATTTTACGACAGGCGTAGAGACCCAGTACTTC.